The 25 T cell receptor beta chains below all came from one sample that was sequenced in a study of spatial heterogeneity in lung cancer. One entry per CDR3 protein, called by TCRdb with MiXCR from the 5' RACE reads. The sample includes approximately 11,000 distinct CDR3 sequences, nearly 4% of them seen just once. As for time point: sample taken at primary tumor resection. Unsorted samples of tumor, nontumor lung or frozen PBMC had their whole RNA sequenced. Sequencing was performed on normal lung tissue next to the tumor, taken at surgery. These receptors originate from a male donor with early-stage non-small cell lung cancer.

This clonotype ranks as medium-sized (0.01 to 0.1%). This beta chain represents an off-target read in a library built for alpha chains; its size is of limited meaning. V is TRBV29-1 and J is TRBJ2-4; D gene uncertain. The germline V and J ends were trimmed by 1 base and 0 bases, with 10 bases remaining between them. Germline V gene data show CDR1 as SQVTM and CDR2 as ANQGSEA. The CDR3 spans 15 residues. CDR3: CSVEGQSLAKNIQYF. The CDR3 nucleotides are TGCAGCGTTGAAGGGCAGTCTCTAGCCAAAAACATTCAGTACTTC.

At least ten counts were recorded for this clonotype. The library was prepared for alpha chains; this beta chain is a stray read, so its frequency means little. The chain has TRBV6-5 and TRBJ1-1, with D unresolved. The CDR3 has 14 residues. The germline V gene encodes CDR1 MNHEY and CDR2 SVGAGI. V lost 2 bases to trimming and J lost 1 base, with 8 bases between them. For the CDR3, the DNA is TGTGCCAGCAGTTACGGCCGGAGGAACACTGAAGCTTTCTTT. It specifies CASSYGRRNTEAFF.

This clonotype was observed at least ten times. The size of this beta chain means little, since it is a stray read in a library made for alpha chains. CDR3 in amino acids: CASGLETGNYGYTF. The CDR3 nucleotides read TGTGCTAGTGGTTTGGAGACAGGGAACTATGGCTACACCTTC. J is TRBJ1-2 and V is TRBV12-5; 7 nucleotides match TRBD1. This CDR3 is built from 14 residues. V trimming: 1 base; J trimming: 2 bases; junction bases outside the gene matches: 1. CDR1 is LGHNT and CDR2 is FRNRAP in the germline V gene.

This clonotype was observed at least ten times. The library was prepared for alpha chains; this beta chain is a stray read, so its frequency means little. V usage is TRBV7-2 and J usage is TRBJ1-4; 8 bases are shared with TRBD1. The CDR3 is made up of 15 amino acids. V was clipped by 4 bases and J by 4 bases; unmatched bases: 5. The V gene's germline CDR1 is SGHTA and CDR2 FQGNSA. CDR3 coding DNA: TGTGCCAGCAGCTCCAGACAGGGGATTAATGAAAAACTGTTTTTT. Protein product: CASSSRQGINEKLFF.

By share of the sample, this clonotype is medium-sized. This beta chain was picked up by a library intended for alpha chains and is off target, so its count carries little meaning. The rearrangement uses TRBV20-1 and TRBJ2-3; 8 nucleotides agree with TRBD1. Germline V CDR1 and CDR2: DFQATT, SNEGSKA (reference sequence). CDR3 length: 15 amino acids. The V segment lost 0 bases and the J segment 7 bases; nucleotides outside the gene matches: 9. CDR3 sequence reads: CSARDAGQEMNTQYF. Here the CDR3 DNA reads TGCAGTGCTAGAGATGCGGGACAGGAAATGAATACGCAGTATTTT.

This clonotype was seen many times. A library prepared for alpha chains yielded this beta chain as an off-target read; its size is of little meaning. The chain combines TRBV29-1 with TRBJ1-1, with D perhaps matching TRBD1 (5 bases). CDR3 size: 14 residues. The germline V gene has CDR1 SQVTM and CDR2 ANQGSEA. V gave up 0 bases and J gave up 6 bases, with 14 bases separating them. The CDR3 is CSVEEGGRAAEAFF. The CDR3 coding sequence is TGCAGCGTTGAAGAGGGGGGTCGGGCCGCTGAAGCTTTCTTT.

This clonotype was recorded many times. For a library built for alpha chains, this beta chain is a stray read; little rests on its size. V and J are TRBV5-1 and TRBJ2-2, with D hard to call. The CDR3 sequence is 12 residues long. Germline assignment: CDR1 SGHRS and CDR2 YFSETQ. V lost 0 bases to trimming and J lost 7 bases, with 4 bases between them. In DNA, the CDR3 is TGCGCCAGCAGCTTGGAGGTCGGGGAGCTGTTTTTT. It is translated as CASSLEVGELFF.

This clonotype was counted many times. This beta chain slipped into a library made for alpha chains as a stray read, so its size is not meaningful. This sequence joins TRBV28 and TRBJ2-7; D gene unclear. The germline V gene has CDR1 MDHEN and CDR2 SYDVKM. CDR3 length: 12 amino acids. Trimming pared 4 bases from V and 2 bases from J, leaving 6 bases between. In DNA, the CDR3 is TGTGCCAGCAGTTCACTCCCCTACGAGCAGTACTTC. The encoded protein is CASSSLPYEQYF.

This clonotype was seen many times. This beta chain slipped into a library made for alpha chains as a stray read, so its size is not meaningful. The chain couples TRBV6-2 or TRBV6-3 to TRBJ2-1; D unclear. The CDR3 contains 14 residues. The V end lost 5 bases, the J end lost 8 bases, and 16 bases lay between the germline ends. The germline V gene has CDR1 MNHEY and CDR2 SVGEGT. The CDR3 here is CASSLLTGRHEQFF. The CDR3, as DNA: TGTGCCAGCAGTCTCTTGACCGGGCGCCATGAGCAGTTCTTC.

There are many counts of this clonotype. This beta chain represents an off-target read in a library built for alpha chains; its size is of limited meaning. CDR3 loop: CSANKDSYNEQFF. The CDR3 coding sequence is TGCAGTGCGAACAAAGACTCCTACAATGAGCAGTTCTTC. This chain links TRBV20-1 with TRBJ2-1; D unclear. The CDR3 contains 13 residues. V lost 6 bases and J lost 0, with 9 bases in between. In germline, CDR1 is DFQATT, CDR2 SNEGSKA (reference sequence).

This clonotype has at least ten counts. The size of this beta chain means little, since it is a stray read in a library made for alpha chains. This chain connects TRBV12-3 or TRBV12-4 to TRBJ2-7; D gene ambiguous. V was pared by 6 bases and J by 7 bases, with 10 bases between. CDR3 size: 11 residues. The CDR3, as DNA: TGTGCCAGCAGCCAAGCGACAGAGCAGTACTTC. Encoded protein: CASSQATEQYF.

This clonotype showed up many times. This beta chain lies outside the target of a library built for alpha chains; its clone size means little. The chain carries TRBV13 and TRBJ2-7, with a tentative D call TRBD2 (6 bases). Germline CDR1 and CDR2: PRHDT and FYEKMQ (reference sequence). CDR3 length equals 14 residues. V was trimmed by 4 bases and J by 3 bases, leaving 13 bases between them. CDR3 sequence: CASSSPTGLYEQYF. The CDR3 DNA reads TGTGCCAGCAGCTCCCCGACGGGACTCTACGAGCAGTACTTC.

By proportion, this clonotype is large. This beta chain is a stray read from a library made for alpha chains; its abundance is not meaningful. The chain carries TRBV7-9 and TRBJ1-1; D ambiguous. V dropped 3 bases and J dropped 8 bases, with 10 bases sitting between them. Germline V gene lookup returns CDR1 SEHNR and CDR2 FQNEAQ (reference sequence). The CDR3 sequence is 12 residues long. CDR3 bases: TGTGCCAGCAGCTTCAATGAGAGGGAAGCTTTCTTT. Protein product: CASSFNEREAFF.

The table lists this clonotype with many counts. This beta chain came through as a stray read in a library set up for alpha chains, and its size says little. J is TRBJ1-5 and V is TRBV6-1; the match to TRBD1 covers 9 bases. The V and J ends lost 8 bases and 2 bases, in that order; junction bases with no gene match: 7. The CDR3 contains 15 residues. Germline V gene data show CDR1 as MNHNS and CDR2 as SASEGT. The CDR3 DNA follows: TGTGCCAGCTCCAGGACAGGGGATGGCAATCAGCCCCAGCATTTT. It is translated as CASSRTGDGNQPQHF.

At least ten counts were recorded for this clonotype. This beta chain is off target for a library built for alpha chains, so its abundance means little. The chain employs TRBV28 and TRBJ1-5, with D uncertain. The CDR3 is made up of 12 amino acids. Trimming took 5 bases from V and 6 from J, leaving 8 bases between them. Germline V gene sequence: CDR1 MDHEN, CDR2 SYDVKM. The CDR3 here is CASSIPPQPQHF. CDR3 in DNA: TGTGCCAGCAGTATACCCCCTCAGCCCCAGCATTTT.

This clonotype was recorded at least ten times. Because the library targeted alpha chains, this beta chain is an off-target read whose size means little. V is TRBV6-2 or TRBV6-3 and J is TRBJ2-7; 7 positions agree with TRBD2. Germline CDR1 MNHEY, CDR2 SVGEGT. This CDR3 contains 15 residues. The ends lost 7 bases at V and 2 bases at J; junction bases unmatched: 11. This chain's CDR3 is CASTDGASGTYEQYF. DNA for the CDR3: TGTGCCAGCACCGACGGGGCTAGCGGCACCTACGAGCAGTACTTC.

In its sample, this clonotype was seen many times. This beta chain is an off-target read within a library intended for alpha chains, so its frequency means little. The CDR3 nucleotides read TGTGCCAGCAGTCCTATCGACTATTCTCAAGAGACCCAGTACTTC. It is translated as CASSPIDYSQETQYF. The rearrangement joins TRBV28 to TRBJ2-5, with D possibly being TRBD2 (5 bases). Looked up from germline, CDR1 is MDHEN and CDR2 is SYDVKM. V gave up 5 bases and J gave up 2 bases, with 15 bases separating them. This CDR3 has 15 amino acids.

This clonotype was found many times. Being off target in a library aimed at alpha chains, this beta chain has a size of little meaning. The CDR3 DNA is TGTGCCAGCAGAGAGGGGGATTCCTATAATTCACCCCTCCACTTT. Translating gives CASREGDSYNSPLHF. The chain uses TRBV2 and TRBJ1-6; D is possibly TRBD1 (6 bases). V lost 6 bases to trimming and J lost 1 base, with 10 bases between them. The germline V gene encodes CDR1 SNHLY and CDR2 FYNNEI. This CDR3 has 15 residues.

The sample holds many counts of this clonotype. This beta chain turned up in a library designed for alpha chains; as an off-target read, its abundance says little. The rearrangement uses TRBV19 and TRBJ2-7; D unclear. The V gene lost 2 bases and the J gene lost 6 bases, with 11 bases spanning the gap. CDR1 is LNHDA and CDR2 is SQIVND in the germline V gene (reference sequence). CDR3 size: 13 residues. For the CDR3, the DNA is TGTGCCAGTAGTATACGGATCTGGGGCGAGCAGTACTTC. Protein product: CASSIRIWGEQYF.

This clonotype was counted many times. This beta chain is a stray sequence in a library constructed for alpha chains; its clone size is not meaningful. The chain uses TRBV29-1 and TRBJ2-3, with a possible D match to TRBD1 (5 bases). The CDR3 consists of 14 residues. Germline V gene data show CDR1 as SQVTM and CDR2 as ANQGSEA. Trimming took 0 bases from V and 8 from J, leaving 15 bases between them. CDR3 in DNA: TGCAGCGTTGAAGACCAGGCGGACATTGGTACGCAGTATTTT. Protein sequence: CSVEDQADIGTQYF.

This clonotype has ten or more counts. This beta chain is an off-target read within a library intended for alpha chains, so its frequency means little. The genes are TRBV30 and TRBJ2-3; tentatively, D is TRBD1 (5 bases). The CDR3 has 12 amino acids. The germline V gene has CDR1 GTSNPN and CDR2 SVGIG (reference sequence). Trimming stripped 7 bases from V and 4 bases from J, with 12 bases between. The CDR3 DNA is TGTGCCTCGACAGTCACCGCAGATACGCAGTATTTT. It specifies CASTVTADTQYF.

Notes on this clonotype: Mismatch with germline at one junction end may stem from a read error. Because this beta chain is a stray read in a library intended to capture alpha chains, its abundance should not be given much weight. The CDR3, as DNA: TGTGCCAGCAGCCACCCGACAGGGGCATTCTCTGGGGACAACGTCCTGACTTTC. Residues: CASSHPTGAFSGDNVLTF. This chain joins TRBV7-9 and TRBJ2-6, with 8 bases fitting TRBD1. Germline V CDR1 and CDR2: SEHNR, FQNEAQ (reference sequence). The CDR3 is 18 amino acids.

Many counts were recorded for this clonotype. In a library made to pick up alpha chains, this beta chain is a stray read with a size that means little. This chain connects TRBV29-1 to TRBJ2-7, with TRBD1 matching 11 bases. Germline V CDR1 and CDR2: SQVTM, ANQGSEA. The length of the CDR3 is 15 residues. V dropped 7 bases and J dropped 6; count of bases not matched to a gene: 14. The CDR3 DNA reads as TGCAGCGCTCAGCCGGGGACAGGGGGTCCCCGCGAGCAGTACTTC. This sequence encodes CSAQPGTGGPREQYF.

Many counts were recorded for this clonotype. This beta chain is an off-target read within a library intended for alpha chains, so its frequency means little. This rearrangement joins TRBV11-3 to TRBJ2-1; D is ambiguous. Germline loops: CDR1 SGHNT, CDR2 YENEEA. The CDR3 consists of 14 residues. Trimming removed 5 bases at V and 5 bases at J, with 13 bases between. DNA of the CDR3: TGTGCCAGCAGCACCAGGTGGGCGGACAATGAGCAGTTCTTC. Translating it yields CASSTRWADNEQFF.

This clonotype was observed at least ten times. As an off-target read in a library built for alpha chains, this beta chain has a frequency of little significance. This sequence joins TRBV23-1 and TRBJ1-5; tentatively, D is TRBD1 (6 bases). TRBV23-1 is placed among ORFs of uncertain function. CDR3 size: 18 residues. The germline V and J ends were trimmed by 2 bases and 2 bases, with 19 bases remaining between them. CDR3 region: CASSQIDEGDTCNQPQHF. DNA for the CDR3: TGCGCCAGCAGTCAAATTGACGAAGGGGACACCTGCAATCAGCCCCAGCATTTT.